This T cell receptor (beta chain) was found in a study of blood T cell repertoires in COVID-19. The CDR3 length is 15 residues. CDR1 is SGDLS, CDR2 YYNGEE, per germline. With V trimmed by 3 bases and J by 3 bases, 6 bases remained unmatched. Sequencing used immunoSEQ multiplex PCR; TCRdb keeps in-frame clones, though not all of them. The table shows roughly 330,000 clones, with roughly 86% occurring only once. Resolution of symptoms, clearance, or two negative PCRs was present in recovered Cohort 3 donors. The sample taken for sequencing was PBMCs or T cells enriched from blood (not recorded which). This clonotype originated in a young woman who had recovered from COVID-19. V usage is TRBV9 and J usage is TRBJ2-7; 10 nucleotides line up with TRBD2. In DNA, the CDR3 is TGTGCCAGCAGCGGGGACTGGACTAGCGGCTACGAGCAGTACTTC. It encodes CASSGDWTSGYEQYF.